Following are 22 T cell receptor beta chains from one sample sequenced in a study of blood T cell repertoires in COVID-19 (dated by TCRdb to about 2020). The protocol used for the library was the immunoSEQ multiplex PCR assay. TCRdb's version of the immuneACCESS table is confined to in-frame rearrangements and falls short of the full clone set. An unresolved V gene accounts for under half of the shortfall where checked; the remainder is of unknown origin. The sample yields some 74,000 clones; roughly 80% were counted once. The biggest ten clones account for 10% to 15% of the sample. The sequenced sample was peripheral blood. The receptors here all came from a human donor in a cohort sampled during active COVID-19.

The rearrangement uses TRBV5-1 and TRBJ2-1, with D perhaps matching TRBD1 (6 bases). Trimming left V 0 bases short and J 3 bases short, with 10 bases between. In germline, CDR1 is SGHRS, CDR2 YFSETQ. The CDR3 extends over 15 amino acids. The CDR3 spells CASSLGQGHYNEQFF. CDR3 in DNA: TGCGCCAGCAGCTTGGGTCAGGGGCACTACAATGAGCAGTTCTTC.

This rearrangement joins TRBV6-2 or TRBV6-3 to TRBJ1-5, with 9 bases fitting TRBD1. CDR1 is MNHEY and CDR2 is SVGEGT in the germline V gene. The CDR3 has 15 amino acids. Trimming at V came to 3 bases and at J to 4 bases, leaving 4 bases not matched to a gene. CDR3 residues: CASSYWGTGNQPQHF. The DNA for the CDR3 is TGTGCCAGCAGTTATTGGGGGACAGGGAATCAGCCCCAGCATTTT.

V is TRBV7-3 and J is TRBJ2-6, with D tentatively TRBD1 (5 bases). CDR1 and CDR2 from the germline V gene are SGHTA and FQGTGA. Trimming took 0 bases from V and 1 from J, leaving 13 bases between them. The CDR3 is 18 amino acids. CDR3 region: CASSLTAGWGSGANVLTF. DNA for the CDR3: TGTGCCAGCAGCTTAACGGCAGGGTGGGGTTCTGGGGCCAACGTCCTGACTTTC. Supplemented by reference TRBV7-3 and TRBJ2-6, the full variable domain reads GAGVSQTPSNKVTEKGKYVELRCDPISGHTALYWYRQSLGQGPEFLIYFQGTGAADDSGLPNDRFFAVRPEGSVSTLKIQRTERGDSAVYLCASSLTAGWGSGANVLTFGAGSRLTVL.

This sequence joins TRBV7-9 and TRBJ1-2; weak D call: TRBD1 (6 bases). The CDR3 sequence is 14 residues long. The germline V and J ends were trimmed by 3 bases and 6 bases, with 14 bases remaining between them. The V gene's germline CDR1 is SEHNR and CDR2 FQNEAQ (reference sequence). CDR3 bases: TGTGCCAGCAGCTTTAGCGAGGGGGTCGATGGCTACACCTTC. Protein product: CASSFSEGVDGYTF.

The chain joins TRBV6-4 to TRBJ2-2, with D maybe TRBD2 (5 bases). The V gene's germline CDR1 is MRHNA and CDR2 SNTAGT. The ends were cut back, 3 bases at V and 0 bases at J, with 8 bases in the middle. The CDR3 is made up of 15 amino acids. CDR3: CASSEGSANTGELFF. The CDR3 DNA follows: TGTGCCAGCAGTGAAGGTAGCGCGAACACCGGGGAGCTGTTTTTT.

V and J are TRBV5-1 and TRBJ2-3; D ambiguous. Germline V lookup: CDR1 SGHRS, CDR2 YFSETQ. Trimming took 4 bases from V and 7 from J, leaving 19 bases between them. CDR3 length: 15 amino acids. The DNA of the CDR3 is TGCGCCAGCAGCCCCAACCCCTTCCTAGGAAATACGCAGTATTTT. This codes for CASSPNPFLGNTQYF.

The rearrangement links TRBV7-2 to TRBJ1-5; no clear D gene. Germline V lookup: CDR1 SGHTA, CDR2 FQGNSA. The CDR3 contains 12 residues. Trimming took 3 bases from V and 7 from J, leaving 7 bases between them. The DNA of the CDR3 is TGTGCCAGCAGCTTGTCAGTCCAGCCCCAGCATTTT. Its protein product is CASSLSVQPQHF.

The J gene is TRBJ1-3, the V gene TRBV18; TRBD1 aligns across 9 bases. The ends lost 0 bases at V and 0 bases at J; junction bases unmatched: 9. Germline V lookup: CDR1 KGHSH, CDR2 LQKENI. This CDR3 is 19 amino acids long. The CDR3 bases are TGTGCCAGCTCACCACCCTGGACAGGGGTCACCTTCTCTGGAAACACCATATATTTT. Translation gives CASSPPWTGVTFSGNTIYF.

The chain couples TRBV7-9 to TRBJ1-2; D is ambiguous. Germline lookup yields CDR1 SEHNR and CDR2 FQNEAQ (reference sequence). V lost 4 bases and J 4 bases, leaving 7 bases between the germline ends. This CDR3 region has 12 residues. CDR3 nucleotide sequence: TGTGCCAGCAGCTCCACGAGCTATGGCTACACCTTC. Translation: CASSSTSYGYTF.

The V gene is TRBV5-4, the J gene TRBJ2-2; TRBD1 is a possible D gene (6 bases). Germline V gives CDR1 SGHNT, CDR2 YYREEE (reference sequence). The CDR3 contains 16 residues. V lost 4 bases to trimming and J lost 4 bases, with 17 bases between them. CDR3 in amino acids: CASSLKQGWGTGELFF. The CDR3 DNA reads TGTGCCAGCAGCCTTAAACAGGGATGGGGCACCGGGGAGCTGTTTTTT.

This rearrangement joins TRBV10-3 to TRBJ2-7, with D tentatively TRBD1 (5 bases). CDR1 ENHRY and CDR2 SYGVKD come from the germline V gene. This CDR3 spans 13 amino acids. V was trimmed by 1 base and J by 6 bases, leaving 10 bases between them. The CDR3 DNA sequence: TGTGCCATCAGTGAGTTAGGGGTGGGCGAGCAGTACGTC. It yields the protein CAISELGVGEQYV.

This clone showed up just once. The chain is built from TRBV11-1 and TRBJ2-5; the match to TRBD1 covers 7 bases. Germline V CDR1 and CDR2: SGHAT, FQDESV (reference sequence). V dropped 5 bases and J dropped 5; count of bases not matched to a gene: 8. The CDR3 is 14 amino acids. CDR3 nucleotides: TGTGCCAGCAGCCCGACAGGGCTGCTTGAGACCCAGTACTTC. Its translation: CASSPTGLLETQYF. The complete variable domain, with remaining parts taken from reference TRBV11-1 and TRBJ2-5, reads EAEVAQSPRYKITEKSQAVAFWCDPISGHATLYWYRQILGQGPELLVQFQDESVVDDSQLPKDRFSAERLKGVDSTLKIQPAELGDSAMYLCASSPTGLLETQYFGPGTRLLVL.

The CDR3 bases are TGTGCCAGCAGCTCCGGGGACTCTGGAAACACCATATATTTT. Amino acids: CASSSGDSGNTIYF. The rearrangement joins TRBV7-2 to TRBJ1-3; the D is unclear. Trimming pared 4 bases from V and 0 bases from J, leaving 7 bases between. In germline, CDR1 is SGHTA, CDR2 FQGNSA. This CDR3 contains 14 residues.

The chain combines TRBV11-2 with TRBJ2-1; a weak D match, TRBD2 (6 bases). V shed 1 base and J shed 7 bases, with 20 bases lying between them. Germline-derived CDR1 and CDR2 are SGHAT and FQNNGV. The CDR3 loop spans 17 amino acids. The CDR3 nucleotides read TGTGCCAGCAGCTTAGGAGTTAAACTAGCCGTAACGAATGAGCAGTTCTTC. Translation gives CASSLGVKLAVTNEQFF.

The chain has TRBV6-2 or TRBV6-3 and TRBJ1-5; TRBD1 aligns across 11 bases. V lost 6 bases, J lost 7 bases, and 8 bases stayed unmatched. The CDR3 length is 15 residues. Looked up from germline, CDR1 is MNHEY and CDR2 is SVGEGT. The CDR3 sequence is CASSGQGARGQPQHF. The CDR3 region has the DNA TGTGCCAGCAGCGGACAGGGGGCCCGTGGACAGCCCCAGCATTTT.

This clone was found a few times. This sequence joins TRBV18 and TRBJ2-7; D remains ambiguous. The CDR3 contains 13 residues. V was trimmed by 2 bases and J by 2 bases, leaving 7 bases between them. Per germline, CDR1 KGHSH and CDR2 LQKENI. CDR3 in amino acids: CASSPEATYEQYV. The DNA for the CDR3 is TGTGCCAGCTCACCAGAGGCGACCTACGAGCAGTACGTC.

This clone was observed once. V usage is TRBV7-9 and J usage is TRBJ2-1; 10 bases are shared with TRBD2. The V and J ends lost 5 bases and 8 bases, in that order; junction bases with no gene match: 12. The CDR3 contains 16 residues. The germline CDR1 and CDR2 sequences are SEHNR and FQNEAQ (reference sequence). The CDR3 here is CASSPNRASGSDEQFF. The DNA for the CDR3 is TGTGCCAGCAGCCCAAATAGGGCTAGCGGGAGCGATGAGCAGTTCTTC. Combining the CDR3 with reference TRBV7-9 and TRBJ2-1 gives the whole variable domain DTGVSQNPRHKITKRGQNVTFRCDPISEHNRLYWYRQTLGQGPEFLTYFQNEAQLEKSRLLSDRFSAERPKGSFSTLEIQRTEQGDSAMYLCASSPNRASGSDEQFFGPGTRLTVL.

This clone was observed a single time. The chain has TRBV21-1 and TRBJ2-1; the table calls TRBD1, which could not be checked here. TRBV21-1 is designated a pseudogene. This CDR3 spans 13 amino acids. The CDR3 loop is CAPHLQCYNEQFF. As DNA, the CDR3 is TGTGCCCCTCATCTACAGTGTTACAATGAGCAGTTCTTC.

This clone was counted a few times. The chain uses TRBV7-9 and TRBJ1-3, with 7 positions matching TRBD1. CDR1 and CDR2 (germline): SEHNR, FQNEAQ (reference sequence). CDR3 length equals 14 residues. V shed 5 bases, J shed 2 bases, and the junction held 3 bases outside the gene matches. For the CDR3, the DNA is TGTGCCAGCAGCCTAACAGGGGCTGGAAACACCATATATTTT. It encodes CASSLTGAGNTIYF.

This chain joins TRBV19 and TRBJ2-3; 12 positions agree with TRBD2. The CDR3 consists of 17 residues. Germline assignment: CDR1 LNHDA and CDR2 SQIVND (reference sequence). Trimming at V came to 1 base and at J to 2 bases, leaving 4 bases not matched to a gene. CDR3 in DNA: TGTGCCAGTAGTATAGGACGACTAGCGGGGGTCACAGATACGCAGTATTTT. Encoded protein: CASSIGRLAGVTDTQYF. The whole variable domain, remainder taken from reference TRBV19 and TRBJ2-3, is DGGITQSPKYLFRKEGQNVTLSCEQNLNHDAMYWYRQDPGQGLRLIYYSQIVNDFQKGDIAEGYSVSREKKESFPLTVTSAQKNPTAFYLCASSIGRLAGVTDTQYFGPGTRLTVL.

The chain couples TRBV28 to TRBJ1-2, with TRBD1 matching over 7 bases. Per the germline V gene, CDR1 is MDHEN and CDR2 is SYDVKM. CDR3 length equals 12 residues. J gave up 4 bases and V 6 bases, and 2 bases lay outside the gene matches. The CDR3 coding sequence is TGTGCCAGCAGGGGGACAGCCTATGGCTACACCTTC. The encoded protein is CASRGTAYGYTF.

The chain uses TRBV5-1 and TRBJ1-1; 8 nucleotides agree with TRBD1. Germline V gene data show CDR1 as SGHRS and CDR2 as YFSETQ. Germline trimming cut 5 bases from V and 1 base from J; bases unmatched to any gene: 4. CDR3 length equals 14 residues. This CDR3 is CASRVDRENTEAFF. The CDR3 DNA reads TGCGCCAGCAGGGTGGACAGGGAGAACACTGAAGCTTTCTTT.